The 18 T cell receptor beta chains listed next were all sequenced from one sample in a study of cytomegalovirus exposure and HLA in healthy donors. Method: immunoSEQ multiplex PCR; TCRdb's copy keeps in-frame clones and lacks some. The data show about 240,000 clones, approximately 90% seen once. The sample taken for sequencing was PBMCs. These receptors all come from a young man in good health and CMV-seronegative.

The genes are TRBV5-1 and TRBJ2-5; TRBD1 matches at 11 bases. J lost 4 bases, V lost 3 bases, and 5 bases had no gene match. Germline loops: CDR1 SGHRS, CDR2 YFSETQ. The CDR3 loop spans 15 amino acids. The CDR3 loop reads CASSWEGTGGETQYF. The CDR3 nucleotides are TGCGCCAGCAGCTGGGAGGGGACAGGGGGAGAGACCCAGTACTTC.

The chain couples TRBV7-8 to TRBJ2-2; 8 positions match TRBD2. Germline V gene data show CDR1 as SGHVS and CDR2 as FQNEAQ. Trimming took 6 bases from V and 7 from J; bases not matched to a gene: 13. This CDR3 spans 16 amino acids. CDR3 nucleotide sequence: TGTGCCAGCAGGGCCGGGACTAGGACTGTATACGGGGAGCTGTTTTTT. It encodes CASRAGTRTVYGELFF.

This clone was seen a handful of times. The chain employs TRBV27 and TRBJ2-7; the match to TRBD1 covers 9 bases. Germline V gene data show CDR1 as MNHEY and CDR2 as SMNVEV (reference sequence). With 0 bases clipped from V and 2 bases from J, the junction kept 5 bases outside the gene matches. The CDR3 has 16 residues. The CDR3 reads CASSLSRTGAPYEQYF. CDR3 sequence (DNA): TGTGCCAGCAGTTTATCGCGGACAGGGGCGCCCTACGAGCAGTACTTC.

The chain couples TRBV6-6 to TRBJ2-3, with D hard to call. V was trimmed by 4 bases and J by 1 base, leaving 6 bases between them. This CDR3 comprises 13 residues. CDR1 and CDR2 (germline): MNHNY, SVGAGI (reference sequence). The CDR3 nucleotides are TGTGCCAGCAGTTTACTTGGCACAGATACGCAGTATTTT. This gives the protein CASSLLGTDTQYF.

The DNA for the CDR3 is TGCGCCAGCAGCTTGGTTGGGCAGGATTATGGCTACACCTTC. It is translated as CASSLVGQDYGYTF. The V and J genes are TRBV5-1 and TRBJ1-2; D is unresolved. V lost 0 bases, J lost 5 bases, and 11 bases lay in between. The CDR3 extends over 14 amino acids. CDR1 and CDR2 from the germline V gene are SGHRS and YFSETQ.

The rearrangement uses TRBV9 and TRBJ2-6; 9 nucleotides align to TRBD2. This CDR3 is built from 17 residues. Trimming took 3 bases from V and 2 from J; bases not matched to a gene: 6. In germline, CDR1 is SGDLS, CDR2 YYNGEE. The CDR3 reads CASSGLAAGTGANVLTF. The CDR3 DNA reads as TGTGCCAGCAGCGGACTAGCGGCTGGGACTGGGGCCAACGTCCTGACTTTC.

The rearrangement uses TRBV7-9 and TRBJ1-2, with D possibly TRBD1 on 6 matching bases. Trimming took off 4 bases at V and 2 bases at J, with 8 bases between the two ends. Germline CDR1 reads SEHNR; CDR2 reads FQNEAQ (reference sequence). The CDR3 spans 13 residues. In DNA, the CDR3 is TGTGCCAGCAGCTCCACAGGGAACTATGGCTACACCTTC. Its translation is CASSSTGNYGYTF. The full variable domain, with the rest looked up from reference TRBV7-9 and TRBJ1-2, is DTGVSQNPRHKITKRGQNVTFRCDPISEHNRLYWYRQTLGQGPEFLTYFQNEAQLEKSRLLSDRFSAERPKGSFSTLEIQRTEQGDSAMYLCASSSTGNYGYTFGSGTRLTVV.

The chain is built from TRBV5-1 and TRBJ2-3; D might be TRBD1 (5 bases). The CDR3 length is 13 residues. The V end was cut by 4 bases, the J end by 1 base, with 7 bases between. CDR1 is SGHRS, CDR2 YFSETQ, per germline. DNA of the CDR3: TGCGCCAGCAGCCAGACAGGCACAGATACGCAGTATTTT. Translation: CASSQTGTDTQYF.

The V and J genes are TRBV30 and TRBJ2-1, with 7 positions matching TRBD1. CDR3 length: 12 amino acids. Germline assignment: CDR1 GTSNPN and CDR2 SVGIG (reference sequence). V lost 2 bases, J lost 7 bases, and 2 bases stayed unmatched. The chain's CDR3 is CAWSPQGNEQFF. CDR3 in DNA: TGTGCCTGGAGTCCACAGGGGAATGAGCAGTTCTTC.

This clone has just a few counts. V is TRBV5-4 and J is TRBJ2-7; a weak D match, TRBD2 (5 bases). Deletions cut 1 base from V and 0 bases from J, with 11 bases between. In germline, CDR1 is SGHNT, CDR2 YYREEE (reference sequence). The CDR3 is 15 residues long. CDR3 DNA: TGTGCCAGCAGCTTGCGGGATGGCAGCTCCTACGAGCAGTACTTC. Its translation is CASSLRDGSSYEQYF.

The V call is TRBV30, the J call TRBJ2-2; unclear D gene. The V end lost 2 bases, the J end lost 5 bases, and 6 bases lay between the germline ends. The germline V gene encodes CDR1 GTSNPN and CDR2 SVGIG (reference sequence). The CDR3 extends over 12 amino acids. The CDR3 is CAWSSTTGELFF. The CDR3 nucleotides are TGTGCCTGGAGTAGTACAACCGGGGAGCTGTTTTTT.

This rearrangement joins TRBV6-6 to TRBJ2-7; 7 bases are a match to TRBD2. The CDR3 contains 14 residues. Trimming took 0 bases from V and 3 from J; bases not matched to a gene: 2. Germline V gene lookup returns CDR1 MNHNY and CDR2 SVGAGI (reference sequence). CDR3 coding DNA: TGTGCCAGCAGTTACTCGGGGGGGTTCTACGAGCAGTACTTC. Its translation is CASSYSGGFYEQYF.

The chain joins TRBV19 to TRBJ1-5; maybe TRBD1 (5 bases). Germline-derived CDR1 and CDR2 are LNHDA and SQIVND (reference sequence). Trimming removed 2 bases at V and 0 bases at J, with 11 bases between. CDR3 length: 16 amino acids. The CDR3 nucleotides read TGTGCCAGTAGTATAAGTGGGGGGTATAGCAATCAGCCCCAGCATTTT. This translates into CASSISGGYSNQPQHF.

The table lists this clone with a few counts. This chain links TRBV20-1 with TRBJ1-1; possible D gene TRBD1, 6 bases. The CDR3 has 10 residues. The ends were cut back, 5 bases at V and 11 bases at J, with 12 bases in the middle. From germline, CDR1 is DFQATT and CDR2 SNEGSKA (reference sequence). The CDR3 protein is CSAEGVTAFF. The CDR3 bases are TGCAGTGCTGAGGGGGTAACTGCTTTCTTT.

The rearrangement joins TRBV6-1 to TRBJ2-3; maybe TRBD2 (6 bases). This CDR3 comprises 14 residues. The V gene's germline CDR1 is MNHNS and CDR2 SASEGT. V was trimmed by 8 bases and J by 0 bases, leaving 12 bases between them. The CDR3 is CASRRGLSTDTQYF. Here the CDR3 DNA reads TGTGCCAGCCGAAGGGGACTCAGCACAGATACGCAGTATTTT.

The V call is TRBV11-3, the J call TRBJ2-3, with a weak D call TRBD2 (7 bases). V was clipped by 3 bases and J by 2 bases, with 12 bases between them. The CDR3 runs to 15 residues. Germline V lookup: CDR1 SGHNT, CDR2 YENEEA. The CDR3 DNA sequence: TGTGCCAGCAGCTTGAGGGGGGGCCTCACAGATACGCAGTATTTT. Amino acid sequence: CASSLRGGLTDTQYF.

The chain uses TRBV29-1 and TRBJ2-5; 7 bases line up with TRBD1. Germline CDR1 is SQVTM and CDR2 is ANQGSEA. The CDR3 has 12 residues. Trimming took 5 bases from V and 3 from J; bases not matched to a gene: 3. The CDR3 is CSVRTGEETQYF. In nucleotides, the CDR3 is TGCAGCGTTCGGACAGGAGAAGAGACCCAGTACTTC.

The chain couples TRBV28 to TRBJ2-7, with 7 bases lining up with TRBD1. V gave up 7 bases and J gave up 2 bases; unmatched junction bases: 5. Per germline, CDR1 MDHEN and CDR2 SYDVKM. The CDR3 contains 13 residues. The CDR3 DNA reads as TGTGCCAGCAAAGGACAGGCCGCCTACGAGCAGTACTTC. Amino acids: CASKGQAAYEQYF.